This T cell receptor (beta chain) was obtained from a study of T cell clones after liver transplantation. This clone appeared a few times. Antigen: not known. The data were produced by immunoSEQ multiplex PCR, yet TCRdb's version contains in-frame clones alone and is incomplete. Of 50,000 to 60,000 clones in the sample, 60% to 80% were seen once. Whole-study findings and limits: The donor-reactive repertoire was only partly measurable in a couple of subjects, lacking donor cells.

The sample here was CD4+ T cells from blood, taken at the 22-month timepoint. This sequence originates from a human patient who received a liver transplant. Some T cells here may be from the graft donor.

Written as DNA, the CDR3 is TGTGCCAGCAGCTTAGGGGGGCGCGACTATGGCTACACCTTC. It codes for CASSLGGRDYGYTF. This chain joins TRBV11-2 and TRBJ1-2, with D possibly being TRBD1 (6 bases). Trimming left V 1 base short and J 3 bases short, with 9 bases between. Germline V gene lookup returns CDR1 SGHAT and CDR2 FQNNGV. The CDR3 length is 14 residues.